This record looks at one T cell receptor (beta chain) sequence and its context. This sample stems from a study of blood T cell repertoires in COVID-19. Turning to the study itself: From T cells, B-cell-depleted T cells, or PBMCs came the material, which was cDNA or gDNA.

Here immunoSEQ multiplex PCR was the method, and the copy in TCRdb shows in-frame clones only, minus some. This sample has roughly 86,000 clones, with roughly 91% found just once. J was trimmed by 4 bases and V by 3 bases; bases with no gene match: 6. CDR1 is LNHDA and CDR2 is SQIVND in the germline V gene (reference sequence). The CDR3 totals 15 residues. This TCR was sampled from a woman aged 45-65 years in a cohort sampled during active COVID-19. The V gene is TRBV19, the J gene TRBJ1-5, with 7 nucleotides matching TRBD1. The source material was peripheral blood. CDR3 nucleotides: TGTGCCAGTAGTATGCTAGGGGGCTTGAATCAGCCCCAGCATTTT. Its protein is CASSMLGGLNQPQHF.